This paragraph covers one T cell receptor (beta chain) sequence. It lacks a known antigen. Base qualities are not at hand, and no much larger clone is one base apart. The entry originates in a study of control samples from healthy donors and cancer patients (dated by TCRdb to 2020 to 2022). Deletion took 6 bases off V and 3 bases off J, with a span of 15 bases between the germline ends. Taken from cysteine to phenylalanine, the CDR3 has 15 residues. CDR3 DNA is the only sequence kept; it has 45 bases, read in frame from the first base. Sequences SNHLY (CDR1) and FYNNEI (CDR2) are obtained from the germline V gene. Receptor libraries were prepared by the immunoSEQ multiplex PCR assay. Held by TCRdb, this immuneACCESS table contains in-frame sequences only and omits some clones. Under half of the omission traces to an unresolved V gene where checked; the cause of the rest is unknown. The sample yields fewer than 85,000 clones; about nine tenths were counted once. In total, the top ten clones hold more than 5.5% of the sample.

Sequencing was performed on blood. The origin of this receptor is a middle-aged man in good health. In this chain, TRBV2 is recombined with TRBJ1-5; no D segment can be confidently identified. The DNA sequence is TGTGCCAGCAGCCTGTATGGGGTCTTCAATCAGCCCCAGCATTTT. The translation is CASSLYGVFNQPQHF.